This TCR beta chain was sequenced during a study of T-cell memory formation after mild COVID-19. For the study at large: Clustering of TCRs was largely donor specific. Study conclusions and caveats: Nothing confirmed that second-wave clones peaking on day 37 were specific for SARS-CoV-2. The pre-infection memory compartment contained some responding clones, suggesting cross-reactive memory joined. CD4+ clones that contracted lay mainly in CM and EM; CD8+ ones lay in EMRA.

As to this clonotype: Its cognate antigen is unknown.

TCRdb ran MiXCR on the 5' RACE reads and lists one entry per CDR3 protein. The sample records roughly 110,000 distinct CDR3 sequences, roughly an eighth being singletons. V lost 2 bases and J lost 1, with 6 bases in between. This CDR3 is 15 amino acids long. Per the germline V gene, CDR1 is PRHDT and CDR2 is FYEKMQ (reference sequence). The receptor comes from an adult woman who had mild COVID-19 (a few samples of this study predate the infection). Cell type and time point are not known. Sequencing used PBMCs or a T cell subset sorted from them (not recorded which). This chain links TRBV13 with TRBJ1-6; TRBD1 is a possible D gene (5 bases). The CDR3 loop is CASSLRGSYNSPLHF. The CDR3 DNA is TGTGCCAGCAGCTTAAGGGGATCCTATAATTCACCCCTCCACTTT.